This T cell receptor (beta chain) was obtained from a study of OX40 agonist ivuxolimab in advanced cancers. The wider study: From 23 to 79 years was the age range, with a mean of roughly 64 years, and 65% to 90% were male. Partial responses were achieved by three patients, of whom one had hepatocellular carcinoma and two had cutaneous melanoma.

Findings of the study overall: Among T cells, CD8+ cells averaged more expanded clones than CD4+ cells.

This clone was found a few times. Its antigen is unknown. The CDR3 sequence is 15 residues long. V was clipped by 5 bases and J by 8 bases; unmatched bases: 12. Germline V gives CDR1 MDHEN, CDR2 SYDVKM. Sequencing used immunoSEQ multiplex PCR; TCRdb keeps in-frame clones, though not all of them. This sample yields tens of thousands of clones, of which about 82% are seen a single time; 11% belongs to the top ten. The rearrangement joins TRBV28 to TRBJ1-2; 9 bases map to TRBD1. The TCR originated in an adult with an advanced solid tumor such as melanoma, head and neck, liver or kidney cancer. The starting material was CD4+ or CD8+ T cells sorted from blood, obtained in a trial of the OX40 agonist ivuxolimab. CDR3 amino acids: CASSLTLTGGWGYTF. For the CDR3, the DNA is TGTGCCAGCAGTCTGACTCTTACAGGGGGCTGGGGCTACACCTTC.